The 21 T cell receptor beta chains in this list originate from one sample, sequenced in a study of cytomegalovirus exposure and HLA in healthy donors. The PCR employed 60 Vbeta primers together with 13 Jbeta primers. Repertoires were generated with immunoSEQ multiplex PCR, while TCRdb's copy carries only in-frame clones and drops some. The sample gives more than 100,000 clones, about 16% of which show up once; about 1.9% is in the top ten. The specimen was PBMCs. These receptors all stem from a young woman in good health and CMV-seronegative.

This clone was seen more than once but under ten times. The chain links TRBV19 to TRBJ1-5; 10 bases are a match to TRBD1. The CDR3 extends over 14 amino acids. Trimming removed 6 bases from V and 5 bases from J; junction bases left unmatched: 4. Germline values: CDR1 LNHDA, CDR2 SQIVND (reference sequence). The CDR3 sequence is CASRRDRGYQPQHF. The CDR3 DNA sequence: TGTGCCAGTAGGAGGGACAGGGGTTATCAGCCCCAGCATTTT.

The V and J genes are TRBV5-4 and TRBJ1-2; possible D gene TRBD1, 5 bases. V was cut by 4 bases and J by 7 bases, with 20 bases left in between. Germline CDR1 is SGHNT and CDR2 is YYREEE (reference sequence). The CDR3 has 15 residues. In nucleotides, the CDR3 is TGTGCCAGCAGCATACCCGGGACTGGGCTAATTGGCTACACCTTC. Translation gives CASSIPGTGLIGYTF.

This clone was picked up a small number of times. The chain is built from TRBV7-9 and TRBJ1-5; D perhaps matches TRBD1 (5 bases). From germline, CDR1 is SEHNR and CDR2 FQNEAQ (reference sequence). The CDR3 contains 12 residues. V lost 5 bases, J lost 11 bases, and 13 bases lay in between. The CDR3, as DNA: TGTGCCAGCAGCAAGACAGCCTCGTCCCAGCATTTT. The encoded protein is CASSKTASSQHF.

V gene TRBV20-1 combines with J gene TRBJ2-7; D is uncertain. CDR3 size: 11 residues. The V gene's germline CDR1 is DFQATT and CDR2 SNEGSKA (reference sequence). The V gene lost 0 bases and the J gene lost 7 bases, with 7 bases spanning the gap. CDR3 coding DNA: TGCAGTGCTAGAGAGGCTTGGGAGCAGTACTTC. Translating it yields CSAREAWEQYF.

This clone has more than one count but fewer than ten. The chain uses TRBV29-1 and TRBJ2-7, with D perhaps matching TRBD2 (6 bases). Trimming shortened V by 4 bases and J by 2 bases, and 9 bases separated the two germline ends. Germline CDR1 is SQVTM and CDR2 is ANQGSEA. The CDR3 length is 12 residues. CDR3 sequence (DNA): TGCAGCGTTGTTTGGGGGGCCTACGAGCAGTACTTC. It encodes CSVVWGAYEQYF.

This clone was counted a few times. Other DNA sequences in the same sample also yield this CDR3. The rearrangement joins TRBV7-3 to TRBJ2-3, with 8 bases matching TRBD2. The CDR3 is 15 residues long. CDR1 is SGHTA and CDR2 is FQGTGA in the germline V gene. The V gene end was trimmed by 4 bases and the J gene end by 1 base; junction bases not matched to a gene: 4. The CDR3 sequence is CASSSASGRTDTQYF. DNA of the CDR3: TGTGCCAGCAGCTCGGCTAGCGGGCGCACAGATACGCAGTATTTT.

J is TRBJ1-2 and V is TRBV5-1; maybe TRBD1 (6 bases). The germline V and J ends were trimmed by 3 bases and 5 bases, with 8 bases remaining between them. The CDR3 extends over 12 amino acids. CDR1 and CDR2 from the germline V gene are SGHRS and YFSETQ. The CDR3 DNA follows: TGCGCCAGCAGCTCGGACAGATATGGCTACACCTTC. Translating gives CASSSDRYGYTF.

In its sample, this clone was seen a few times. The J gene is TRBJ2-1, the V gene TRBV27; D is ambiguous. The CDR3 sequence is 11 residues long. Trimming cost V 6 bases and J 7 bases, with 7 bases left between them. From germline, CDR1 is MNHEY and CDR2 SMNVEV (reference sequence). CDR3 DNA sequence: TGTGCCAGCAGGCGTACGAATGAGCAGTTCTTC. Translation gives CASRRTNEQFF.

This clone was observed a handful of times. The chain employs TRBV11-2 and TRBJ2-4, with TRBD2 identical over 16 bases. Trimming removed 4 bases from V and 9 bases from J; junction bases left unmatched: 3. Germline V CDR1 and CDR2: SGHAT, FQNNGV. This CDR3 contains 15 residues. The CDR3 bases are TGTGCCAGCAGCTCGGGACTAGCGGGAGGGCTCATTCAGTACTTC. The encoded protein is CASSSGLAGGLIQYF. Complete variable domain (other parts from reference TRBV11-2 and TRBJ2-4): EAGVAQSPRYKIIEKRQSVAFWCNPISGHATLYWYQQILGQGPKLLIQFQNNGVVDDSQLPKDRFSAERLKGVDSTLKIQPAKLEDSAVYLCASSSGLAGGLIQYFGAGTRLSVL.

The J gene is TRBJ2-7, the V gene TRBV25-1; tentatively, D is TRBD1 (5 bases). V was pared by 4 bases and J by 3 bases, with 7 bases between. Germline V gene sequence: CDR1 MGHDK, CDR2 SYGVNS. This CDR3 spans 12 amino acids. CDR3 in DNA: TGTGCCAGCAGTGTAGGGGTCTACGAGCAGTACTTC. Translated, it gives CASSVGVYEQYF.

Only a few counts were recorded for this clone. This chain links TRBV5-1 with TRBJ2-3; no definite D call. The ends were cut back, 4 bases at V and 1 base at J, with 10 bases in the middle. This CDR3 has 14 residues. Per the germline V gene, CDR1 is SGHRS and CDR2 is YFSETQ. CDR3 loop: CASSPLSGTDTQYF. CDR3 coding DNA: TGCGCCAGCAGCCCACTGAGTGGCACAGATACGCAGTATTTT.

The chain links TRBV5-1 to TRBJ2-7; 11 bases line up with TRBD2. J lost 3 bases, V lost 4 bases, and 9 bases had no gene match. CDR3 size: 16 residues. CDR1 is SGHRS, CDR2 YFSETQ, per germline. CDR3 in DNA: TGCGCCAGCAGCCCGCCCACACTAGCGGGGGTCTACGAGCAGTACTTC. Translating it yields CASSPPTLAGVYEQYF. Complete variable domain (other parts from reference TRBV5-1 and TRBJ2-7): KAGVTQTPRYLIKTRGQQVTLSCSPISGHRSVSWYQQTPGQGLQFLFEYFSETQRNKGNFPGRFSGRQFSNSRSEMNVSTLELGDSALYLCASSPPTLAGVYEQYFGPGTRLTVT.

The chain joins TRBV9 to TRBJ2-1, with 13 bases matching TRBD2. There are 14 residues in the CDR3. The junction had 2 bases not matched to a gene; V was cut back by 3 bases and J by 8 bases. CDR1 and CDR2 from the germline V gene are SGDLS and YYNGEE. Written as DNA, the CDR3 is TGTGCCAGCAGCGGGACTAGCGGGGGATATGAGCAGTTCTTC. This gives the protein CASSGTSGGYEQFF.

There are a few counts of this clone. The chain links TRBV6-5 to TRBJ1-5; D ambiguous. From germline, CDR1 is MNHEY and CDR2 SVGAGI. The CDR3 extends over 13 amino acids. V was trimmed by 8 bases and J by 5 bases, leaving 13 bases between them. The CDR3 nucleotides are TGTGCCAGCGGCCCCCACAATGATCAGCCCCAGCATTTT. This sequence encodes CASGPHNDQPQHF.

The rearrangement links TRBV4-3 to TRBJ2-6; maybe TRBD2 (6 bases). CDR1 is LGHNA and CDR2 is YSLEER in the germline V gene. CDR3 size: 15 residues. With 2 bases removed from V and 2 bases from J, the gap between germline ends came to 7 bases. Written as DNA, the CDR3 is TGCGCCAGCAGCCAACGGGGGACTGGGGCCAACGTCCTGACTTTC. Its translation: CASSQRGTGANVLTF.

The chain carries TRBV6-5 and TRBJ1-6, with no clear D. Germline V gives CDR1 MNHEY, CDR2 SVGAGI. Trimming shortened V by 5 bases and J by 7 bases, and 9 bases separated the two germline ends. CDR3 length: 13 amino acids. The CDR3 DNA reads TGTGCCAGCAGTCCCCGCGGGAATTCACCCCTCCACTTT. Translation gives CASSPRGNSPLHF.

In DNA, the CDR3 is TGTGCCAGCAGCCGGGACAGGGACAATTCACCCCTCCACTTT. It yields the protein CASSRDRDNSPLHF. V gene TRBV7-2 combines with J gene TRBJ1-6, with 9 positions matching TRBD1. V was clipped by 5 bases and J by 7 bases; unmatched bases: 3. The CDR3 covers 14 residues. Germline V gene data show CDR1 as SGHTA and CDR2 as FQGNSA.

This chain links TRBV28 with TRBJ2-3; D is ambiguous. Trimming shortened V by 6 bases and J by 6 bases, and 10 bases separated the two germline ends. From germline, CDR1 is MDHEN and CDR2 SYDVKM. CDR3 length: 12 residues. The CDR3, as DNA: TGTGCCAGCAGAATAGCTGTTGATACGCAGTATTTT. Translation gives CASRIAVDTQYF.

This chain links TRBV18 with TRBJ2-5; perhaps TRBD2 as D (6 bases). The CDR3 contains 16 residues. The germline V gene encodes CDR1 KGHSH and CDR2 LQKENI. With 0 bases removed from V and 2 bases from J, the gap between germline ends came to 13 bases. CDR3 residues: CASSPPSGRPQETQYF. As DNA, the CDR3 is TGTGCCAGCTCACCACCGTCAGGGAGGCCTCAAGAGACCCAGTACTTC.

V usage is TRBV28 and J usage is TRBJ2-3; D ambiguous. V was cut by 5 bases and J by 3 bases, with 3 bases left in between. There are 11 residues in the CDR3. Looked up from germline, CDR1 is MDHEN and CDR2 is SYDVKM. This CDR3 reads CASSTTDTQYF. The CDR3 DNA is TGTGCCAGCAGTACTACAGATACGCAGTATTTT. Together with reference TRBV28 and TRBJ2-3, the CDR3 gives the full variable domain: DVKVTQSSRYLVKRTGEKVFLECVQDMDHENMFWYRQDPGLGLRLIYFSYDVKMKEKGDIPEGYSVSREKKERFSLILESASTNQTSMYLCASSTTDTQYFGPGTRLTVL.

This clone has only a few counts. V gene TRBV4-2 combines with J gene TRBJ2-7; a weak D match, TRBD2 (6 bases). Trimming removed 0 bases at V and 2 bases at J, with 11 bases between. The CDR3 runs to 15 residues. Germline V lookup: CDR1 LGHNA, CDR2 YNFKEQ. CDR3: CASSQDRGGAYEQYF. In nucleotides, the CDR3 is TGTGCCAGCAGCCAAGATCGAGGCGGGGCCTACGAGCAGTACTTC.